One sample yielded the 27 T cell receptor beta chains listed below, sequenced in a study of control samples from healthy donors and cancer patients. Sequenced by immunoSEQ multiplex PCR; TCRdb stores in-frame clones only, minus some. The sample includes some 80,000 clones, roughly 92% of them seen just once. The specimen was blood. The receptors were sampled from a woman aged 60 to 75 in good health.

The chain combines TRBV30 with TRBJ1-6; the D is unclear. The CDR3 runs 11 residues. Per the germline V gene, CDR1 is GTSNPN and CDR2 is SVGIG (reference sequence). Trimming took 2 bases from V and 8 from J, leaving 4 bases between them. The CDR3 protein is CAWSRHSPLHF. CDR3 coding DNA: TGTGCCTGGAGTCGGCATTCACCCCTCCACTTT.

The chain's CDR3 is CASSVGQQLGYTEAFF. The DNA of the CDR3 is TGTGCCAGCAGTGTGGGACAGCAGCTGGGTTACACTGAAGCTTTCTTT. V gene TRBV6-1 combines with J gene TRBJ1-1; 7 bases agree with TRBD1. The J segment lost 3 bases and the V segment lost 4 bases, leaving 11 bases of the junction unmatched. Germline V gives CDR1 MNHNS, CDR2 SASEGT. The CDR3 sequence is 16 residues long.

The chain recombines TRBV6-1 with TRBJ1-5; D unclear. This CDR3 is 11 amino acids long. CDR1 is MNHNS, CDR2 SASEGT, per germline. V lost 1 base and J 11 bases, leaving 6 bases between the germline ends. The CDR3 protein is CASSEGQAQHF. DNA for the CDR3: TGTGCCAGCAGTGAAGGGCAGGCCCAGCATTTT.

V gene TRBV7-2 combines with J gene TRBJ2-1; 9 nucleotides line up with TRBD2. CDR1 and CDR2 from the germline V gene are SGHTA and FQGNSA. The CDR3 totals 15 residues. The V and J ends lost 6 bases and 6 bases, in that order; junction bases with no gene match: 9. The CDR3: CASRLAGTRSNEQFF. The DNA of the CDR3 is TGTGCCAGCAGGCTAGCGGGAACTCGGTCCAATGAGCAGTTCTTC.

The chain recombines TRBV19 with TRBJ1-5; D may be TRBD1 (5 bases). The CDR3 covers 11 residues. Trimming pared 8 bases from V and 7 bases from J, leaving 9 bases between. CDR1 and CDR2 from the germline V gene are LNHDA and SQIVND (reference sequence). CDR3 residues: CASGEGQPQHF. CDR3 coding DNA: TGTGCCAGTGGGGAGGGGCAGCCCCAGCATTTT.

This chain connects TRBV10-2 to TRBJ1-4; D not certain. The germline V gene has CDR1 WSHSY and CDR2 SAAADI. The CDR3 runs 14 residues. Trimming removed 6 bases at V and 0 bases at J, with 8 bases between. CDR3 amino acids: CASRVTTTNEKLFF. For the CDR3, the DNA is TGCGCCAGCAGGGTAACGACAACTAATGAAAAACTGTTTTTT.

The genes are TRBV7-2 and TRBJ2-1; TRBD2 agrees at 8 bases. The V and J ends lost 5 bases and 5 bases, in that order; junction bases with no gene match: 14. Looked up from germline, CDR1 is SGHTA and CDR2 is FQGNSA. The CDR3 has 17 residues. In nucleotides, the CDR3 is TGTGCCAGCAGCCGCCCCGTGGGTAGCGGGGCGAACAATGAGCAGTTCTTC. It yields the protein CASSRPVGSGANNEQFF.

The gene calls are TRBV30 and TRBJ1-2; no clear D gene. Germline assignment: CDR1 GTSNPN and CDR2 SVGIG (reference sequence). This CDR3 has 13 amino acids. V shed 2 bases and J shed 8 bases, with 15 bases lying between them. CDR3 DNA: TGTGCCTGGAGTCCCTCTGGCTCGAGGGGCTACACCTTC. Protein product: CAWSPSGSRGYTF.

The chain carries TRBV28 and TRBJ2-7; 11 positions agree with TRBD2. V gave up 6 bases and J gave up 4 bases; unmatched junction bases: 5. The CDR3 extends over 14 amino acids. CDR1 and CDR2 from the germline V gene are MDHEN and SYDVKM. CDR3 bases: TGTGCCAGCAGAATAGCGGGAGGGCCGTACGAGCAGTACTTC. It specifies CASRIAGGPYEQYF. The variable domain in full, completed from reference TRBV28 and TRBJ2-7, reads DVKVTQSSRYLVKRTGEKVFLECVQDMDHENMFWYRQDPGLGLRLIYFSYDVKMKEKGDIPEGYSVSREKKERFSLILESASTNQTSMYLCASRIAGGPYEQYFGPGTRLTVT.

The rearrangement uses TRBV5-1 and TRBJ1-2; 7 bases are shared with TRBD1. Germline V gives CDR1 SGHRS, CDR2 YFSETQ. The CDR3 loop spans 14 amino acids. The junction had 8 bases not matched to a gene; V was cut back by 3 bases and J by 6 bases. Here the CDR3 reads CASSYGGTENGYTF. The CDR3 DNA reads TGCGCCAGCAGCTATGGTGGGACAGAAAATGGCTACACCTTC.

The CDR3 DNA sequence: TGTGCCAGCAGGGGGGACGTCCCCAATGAGCAGTTCTTC. Translation: CASRGDVPNEQFF. The chain employs TRBV7-2 and TRBJ2-1, with D possibly called TRBD1 or TRBD2 (5 bases each). Germline V CDR1 and CDR2: SGHTA, FQGNSA. The CDR3 contains 13 residues. Trimming shortened V by 6 bases and J by 6 bases, and 12 bases separated the two germline ends.

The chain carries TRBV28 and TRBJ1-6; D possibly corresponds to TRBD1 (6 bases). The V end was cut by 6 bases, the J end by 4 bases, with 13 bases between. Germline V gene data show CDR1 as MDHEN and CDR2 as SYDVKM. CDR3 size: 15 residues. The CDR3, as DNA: TGTGCCAGCAGGGGACATCCGCCTTATAATTCACCCCTCCACTTT. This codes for CASRGHPPYNSPLHF.

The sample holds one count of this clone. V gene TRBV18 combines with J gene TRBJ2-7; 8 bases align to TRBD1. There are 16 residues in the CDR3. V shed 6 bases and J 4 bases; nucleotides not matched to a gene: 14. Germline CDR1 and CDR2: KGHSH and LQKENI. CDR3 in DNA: TGTGCCAGCTCGCCCCGACCGGGACAGGTTCTATACGAGCAGTACTTC. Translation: CASSPRPGQVLYEQYF.

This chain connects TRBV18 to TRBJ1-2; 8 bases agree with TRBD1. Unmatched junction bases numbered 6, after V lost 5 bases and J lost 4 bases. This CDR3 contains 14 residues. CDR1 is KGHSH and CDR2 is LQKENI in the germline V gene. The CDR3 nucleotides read TGTGCCAGCTCAACCCGACAGGGGAGCTATGGCTACACCTTC. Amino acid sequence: CASSTRQGSYGYTF.

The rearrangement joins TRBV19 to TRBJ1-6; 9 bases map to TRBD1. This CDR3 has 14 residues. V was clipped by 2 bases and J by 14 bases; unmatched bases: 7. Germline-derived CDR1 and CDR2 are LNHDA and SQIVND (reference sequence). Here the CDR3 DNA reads TGTGCCAGTAGTATAACAGGGGGCACAGGGGCCCTCCACTTT. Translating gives CASSITGGTGALHF.

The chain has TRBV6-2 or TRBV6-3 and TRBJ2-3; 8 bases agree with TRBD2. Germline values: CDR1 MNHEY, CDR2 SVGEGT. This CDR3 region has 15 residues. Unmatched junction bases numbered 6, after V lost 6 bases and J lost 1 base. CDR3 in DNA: TGTGCCAGCAGCCTACCAGCGGGAGGCACAGATACGCAGTATTTT. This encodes CASSLPAGGTDTQYF.

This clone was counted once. The CDR3 sequence: CASSESGTGGNEQFF. CDR3 nucleotides: TGCGCCAGCAGTGAGTCGGGGACAGGGGGGAATGAGCAGTTCTTC. The chain links TRBV10-1 to TRBJ2-1; TRBD1 agrees at 11 bases. Germline CDR1 reads WNHNN; CDR2 reads SYGVQD (reference sequence). The trim removed 0 bases at V and 7 bases at J, leaving 2 bases unmatched. This CDR3 region has 15 residues.

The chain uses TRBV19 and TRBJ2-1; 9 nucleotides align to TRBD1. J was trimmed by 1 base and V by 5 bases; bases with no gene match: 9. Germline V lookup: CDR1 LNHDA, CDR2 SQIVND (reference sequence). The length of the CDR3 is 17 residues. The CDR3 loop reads CASSYRTGVGSYNEQFF. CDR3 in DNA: TGTGCCAGTAGTTACCGGACAGGGGTGGGATCCTACAATGAGCAGTTCTTC. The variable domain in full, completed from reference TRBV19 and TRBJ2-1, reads DGGITQSPKYLFRKEGQNVTLSCEQNLNHDAMYWYRQDPGQGLRLIYYSQIVNDFQKGDIAEGYSVSREKKESFPLTVTSAQKNPTAFYLCASSYRTGVGSYNEQFFGPGTRLTVL.

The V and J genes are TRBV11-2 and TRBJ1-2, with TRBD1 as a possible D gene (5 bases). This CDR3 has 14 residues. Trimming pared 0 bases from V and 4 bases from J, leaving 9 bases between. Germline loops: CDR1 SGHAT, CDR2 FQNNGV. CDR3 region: CASSLDQGLYGYTF. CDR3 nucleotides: TGTGCCAGCAGCTTAGATCAGGGTCTCTATGGCTACACCTTC.

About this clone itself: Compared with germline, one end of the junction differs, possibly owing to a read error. In DNA form, the CDR3 reads TGTGCCAGCAGGGAAGCGGGAGATCCCCACAATGAGCAGTTCTTC. Translated: CASREAGDPHNEQFF. The chain recombines TRBV2 with TRBJ2-1; 8 nucleotides align to TRBD2. Germline V gives CDR1 SNHLY, CDR2 FYNNEI. The CDR3 covers 15 residues.

Written as DNA, the CDR3 is TGTGCCAGCAGATCCCGCAGCGGGAGGGCCTCAGATACGCAGTATTTT. Translated: CASRSRSGRASDTQYF. The rearrangement uses TRBV28 and TRBJ2-3, with TRBD2 matching over 10 bases. The germline V gene encodes CDR1 MDHEN and CDR2 SYDVKM. V lost 6 bases to trimming and J lost 4 bases; unmatched junction nucleotides: 10. This CDR3 has 16 residues.

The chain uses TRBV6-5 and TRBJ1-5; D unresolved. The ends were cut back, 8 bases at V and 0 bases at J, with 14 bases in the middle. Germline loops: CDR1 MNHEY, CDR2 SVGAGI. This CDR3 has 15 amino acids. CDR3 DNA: TGTGCCAGCGTAGCGGGCAGAGATAGCAATCAGCCCCAGCATTTT. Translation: CASVAGRDSNQPQHF.

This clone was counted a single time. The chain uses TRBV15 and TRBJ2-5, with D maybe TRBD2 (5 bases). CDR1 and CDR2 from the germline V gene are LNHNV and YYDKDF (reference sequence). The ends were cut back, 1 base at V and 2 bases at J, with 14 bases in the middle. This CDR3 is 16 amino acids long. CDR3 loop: CATSRAPASNQETQYF. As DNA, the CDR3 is TGTGCCACCAGCAGAGCGCCGGCTAGCAATCAAGAGACCCAGTACTTC. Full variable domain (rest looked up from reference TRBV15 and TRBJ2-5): DAMVIQNPRYQVTQFGKPVTLSCSQTLNHNVMYWYQQKSSQAPKLLFHYYDKDFNNEADTPDNFQSRRPNTSFCFLDIRSPGLGDTAMYLCATSRAPASNQETQYFGPGTRLLVL.

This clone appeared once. The CDR3 DNA reads as TGTGCCAGCAGCTTAGCGAGTGGAGGGGGTACCGGGGAGCTGTTTTTT. It specifies CASSLASGGGTGELFF. This chain joins TRBV7-8 and TRBJ2-2; D could derive from TRBD1 or TRBD2 (6 bases each). With 0 bases removed from V and 5 bases from J, the gap between germline ends came to 13 bases. The CDR3 extends over 16 amino acids. CDR1 and CDR2 (germline): SGHVS, FQNEAQ.

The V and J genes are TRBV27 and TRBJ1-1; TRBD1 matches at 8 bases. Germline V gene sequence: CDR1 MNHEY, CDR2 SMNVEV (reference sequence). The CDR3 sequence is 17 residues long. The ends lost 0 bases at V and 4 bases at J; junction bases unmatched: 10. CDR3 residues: CASSLSGNRGFSTEAFF. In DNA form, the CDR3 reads TGTGCCAGCAGTTTATCGGGGAACAGGGGGTTTAGCACTGAAGCTTTCTTT.

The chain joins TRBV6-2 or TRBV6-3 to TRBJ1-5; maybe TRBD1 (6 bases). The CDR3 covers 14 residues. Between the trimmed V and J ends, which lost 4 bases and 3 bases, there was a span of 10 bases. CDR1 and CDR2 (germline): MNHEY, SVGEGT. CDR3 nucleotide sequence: TGTGCCAGCAGTTCCAGACAGGACAATCAGCCCCAGCATTTT. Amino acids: CASSSRQDNQPQHF.

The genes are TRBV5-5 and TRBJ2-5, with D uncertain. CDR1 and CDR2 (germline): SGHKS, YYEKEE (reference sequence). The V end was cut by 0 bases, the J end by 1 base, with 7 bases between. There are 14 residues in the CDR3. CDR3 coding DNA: TGTGCCAGCAGCTTGGGCCCGACCCAAGAGACCCAGTACTTC. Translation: CASSLGPTQETQYF.